This T cell receptor beta chain derives from a study of blood T cell repertoires in COVID-19. Study context: T cells, B-cell-depleted T cells, or PBMCs supplied cDNA or gDNA.

Living in 24 US areas, the participants were between 18 and 89 years of age. Participant reports of clinical history set cohort assignment. Symptom resolution, clearance, or two negative PCRs marked donors in Cohort 3 as recovered. In germline, CDR1 is LGHNT, CDR2 FRNRAP. This CDR3 has 16 amino acids. V lost 3 bases, J lost 3 bases, and 7 bases stayed unmatched. TCRdb's copy holds only in-frame clones and misses some; the assay was immunoSEQ multiplex PCR. The sample includes some 260,000 clones, roughly 90% of them seen just once. J is TRBJ2-3 and V is TRBV12-5; 9 nucleotides line up with TRBD2. Input material: PBMCs or T cells enriched from blood (not recorded which). The TCR sequence derives from a man between 40 and 49 years old who had recovered from COVID-19. The CDR3 is CASGLNRLAGTDTQYF. The CDR3 DNA reads TGTGCTAGTGGTTTAAACCGTCTAGCGGGGACAGATACGCAGTATTTT.